The subject of this entry is one T cell receptor beta chain. Its antigen remains unknown. Germline CDR1 WSHSY, CDR2 SAAADI. The CDR3 is 17 amino acids. V dropped 4 bases and J dropped 0; count of bases not matched to a gene: 9. This entry comes from a study of OX40 agonist ivuxolimab in advanced cancers. Sequenced by immunoSEQ multiplex PCR; TCRdb stores in-frame clones only, minus some. Among about 59,000 clones, roughly 84% were seen once, and the ten largest hold more than 0.4%. Blood was sampled at baseline, cycle 4 day 1, and cycle 7 day 1. Study results and caveats: CD4+ and CD8+ blood T cells expanded clonally by week 6 at 0.1 to 3.0 mg/kg.

The genes are TRBV10-2 and TRBJ2-5; 9 bases fit TRBD1. The specimen comprised CD4+ or CD8+ T cells sorted from blood, sampled in a trial of the OX40 agonist ivuxolimab. This receptor was obtained from an adult with an advanced solid tumor such as melanoma, head and neck, liver or kidney cancer. The CDR3 loop reads CASSVRIRDRDQETQYF. The CDR3 DNA reads as TGCGCCAGCAGTGTACGAATCCGGGACAGGGACCAAGAGACCCAGTACTTC.